These 32 T cell receptor beta chains were sequenced from one sample in a study of T cells in Graves' hyperthyroidism and ophthalmopathy. TCR beta CDR3 region amplification was performed from RNA transcripts. Initially, a first-round RT-PCR of the TCR CDR3 employed the HTBI primer set. TCRdb re-called the multiplex PCR reads with MiXCR, one entry per CDR3 protein. Of some 140,000 distinct CDR3 sequences in the sample, more than 20% are singletons; the top ten hold 67%. Specimen: blood. The receptors originated from a woman in her forties or fifties with Graves' hyperthyroidism that later progressed to Graves' ophthalmopathy.

The genes are TRBV5-1 and TRBJ2-3; no clear D. This CDR3 region has 14 residues. CDR1 is SGHRS and CDR2 is YFSETQ in the germline V gene. V was cut by 3 bases and J by 2 bases, with 10 bases left in between. In nucleotides, the CDR3 is TGCGCCAGCAGCTCCCGGACGGTCACAGATACGCAGTATTTT. It translates to CASSSRTVTDTQYF. Looking up the rest from reference TRBV5-1 and TRBJ2-3 gives the full variable domain: KAGVTQTPRYLIKTRGQQVTLSCSPISGHRSVSWYQQTPGQGLQFLFEYFSETQRNKGNFPGRFSGRQFSNSRSEMNVSTLELGDSALYLCASSSRTVTDTQYFGPGTRLTVL.

The sample holds many counts of this clonotype. This chain joins TRBV6-5 and TRBJ1-5, with 8 bases that match TRBD1. The CDR3 extends over 16 amino acids. Germline V gives CDR1 MNHEY, CDR2 SVGAGI. V dropped 4 bases and J dropped 5; count of bases not matched to a gene: 10. Here the CDR3 reads CASSSSSTGEDQPQHF. DNA for the CDR3: TGTGCCAGCAGTTCCTCTTCGACAGGGGAGGATCAGCCCCAGCATTTT.

The V gene is TRBV7-8, the J gene TRBJ1-1, with unresolved D. Germline V gives CDR1 SGHVS, CDR2 FQNEAQ. V lost 5 bases to trimming and J lost 3 bases, with 16 bases between them. This CDR3 is built from 15 residues. The CDR3 DNA follows: TGTGCCAGCAGCCTCAATACCGGGCCCTACACTGAAGCTTTCTTT. Protein sequence: CASSLNTGPYTEAFF. Combining the CDR3 with reference TRBV7-8 and TRBJ1-1 gives the whole variable domain GAGVSQSPRYKVAKRGQDVALRCDPISGHVSLFWYQQALGQGPEFLTYFQNEAQLDKSGLPSDRFFAERPEGSVSTLKIQRTQQEDSAVYLCASSLNTGPYTEAFFGQGTRLTVV.

This clonotype appeared many times. V usage is TRBV7-3 and J usage is TRBJ2-3; 9 bases fit TRBD2. Germline CDR1 SGHTA, CDR2 FQGTGA. J was trimmed by 4 bases and V by 2 bases; bases with no gene match: 4. CDR3 length: 15 residues. CDR3 bases: TGTGCCAGCAGCTTAGCGGGAGGGCCGGCAGATACGCAGTATTTT. Translated, it gives CASSLAGGPADTQYF. The entire variable domain, with the rest obtained from reference TRBV7-3 and TRBJ2-3, is as follows: GAGVSQTPSNKVTEKGKYVELRCDPISGHTALYWYRQSLGQGPEFLIYFQGTGAADDSGLPNDRFFAVRPEGSVSTLKIQRTERGDSAVYLCASSLAGGPADTQYFGPGTRLTVL.

In its sample, this clonotype was seen many times. For the CDR3, the DNA is TGCAGTGTCCCCGTGGGGGAGGGCCGGGGGCAGTACTTC. Its translation is CSVPVGEGRGQYF. V and J are TRBV20-1 and TRBJ2-7, with TRBD2 identical over 7 bases. CDR3 length: 13 residues. With 7 bases clipped from V and 9 bases from J, the junction kept 15 bases outside the gene matches. CDR1 and CDR2 from the germline V gene are DFQATT and SNEGSKA (reference sequence).

This clonotype came up a few times. The chain links TRBV12-3 or TRBV12-4 to TRBJ2-6; tentatively, D is TRBD1 or TRBD2 (7 bases each). V was trimmed by 2 bases and J by 0 bases, leaving 11 bases between them. This CDR3 has 17 residues. This CDR3 reads CASSLQGGLSGANVLTF. The DNA for the CDR3 is TGTGCCAGCAGTTTACAGGGGGGGCTCTCTGGGGCCAACGTCCTGACTTTC.

This clonotype was picked up many times. The V gene is TRBV6-1, the J gene TRBJ1-1; D uncertain. V lost 2 bases and J lost 8, with 15 bases in between. Germline values: CDR1 MNHNS, CDR2 SASEGT. The CDR3 spans 14 residues. The DNA of the CDR3 is TGTGCCAGCAGTGAATTGAGGCTTTCGGGAGAAGCTTTCTTT. Residues: CASSELRLSGEAFF.

The chain combines TRBV24-1 with TRBJ2-1; TRBD2 agrees at 14 bases. Looked up from germline, CDR1 is KGHDR and CDR2 is SFDVKD. The CDR3 spans 16 residues. V trimming: 3 bases; J trimming: 7 bases; junction bases outside the gene matches: 4. The CDR3 sequence: CATSDRLAGGKNEQFF. CDR3 bases: TGTGCCACCAGTGATCGACTAGCGGGAGGGAAAAATGAGCAGTTCTTC.

The chain links TRBV20-1 to TRBJ2-1; 7 bases line up with TRBD2. The CDR3 is made up of 14 amino acids. Germline CDR1 is DFQATT and CDR2 is SNEGSKA (reference sequence). V was clipped by 6 bases and J by 7 bases; unmatched bases: 12. CDR3 amino acids: CSAKRGGPMNEQFF. CDR3 bases: TGCAGTGCAAAAAGGGGAGGGCCGATGAATGAGCAGTTCTTC.

In this sample, this clonotype turned up many times. This chain connects TRBV3-1 to TRBJ2-7; 10 nucleotides agree with TRBD1. The CDR3 is 13 residues long. Germline V gene lookup returns CDR1 LGHDT and CDR2 YNNKEL (reference sequence). Unmatched junction bases numbered 1, after V lost 4 bases and J lost 4 bases. The CDR3: CASSRGQGYEQYF. DNA for the CDR3: TGTGCCAGCAGCCGGGGACAGGGGTACGAGCAGTACTTC.

This chain links TRBV24-1 with TRBJ2-6; the D gene is possibly TRBD1 (6 bases). Trimming stripped 1 base from V and 0 bases from J, with 12 bases between. CDR3 length: 18 amino acids. The V gene's germline CDR1 is KGHDR and CDR2 SFDVKD. CDR3 amino acids: CATSDFQGPSSGANVLTF. The CDR3 nucleotides read TGTGCCACCAGTGATTTCCAGGGGCCAAGCTCTGGGGCCAACGTCCTGACTTTC.

Here the CDR3 reads CASSQEGIAAFF. CDR3 bases: TGTGCCAGCAGCCAAGAGGGTATCGCAGCTTTCTTT. The chain is built from TRBV14 and TRBJ1-1, with D hard to call. The CDR3 consists of 12 residues. Trimming removed 0 bases at V and 10 bases at J, with 9 bases between. Per the germline V gene, CDR1 is SGHDN and CDR2 is FVKESK.

This clonotype was seen repeatedly, ten times or more. The rearrangement joins TRBV30 to TRBJ1-3, with no clear D. Germline-derived CDR1 and CDR2 are GTSNPN and SVGIG (reference sequence). The CDR3 is 12 residues long. V lost 5 bases and J lost 0, with 5 bases in between. In DNA, the CDR3 is TGTGCCTGGGACAACTCTGGAAACACCATATATTTT. Translating it yields CAWDNSGNTIYF.

This clonotype was picked up many times. The genes are TRBV29-1 and TRBJ2-1; D not certain. Trimming left V 6 bases short and J 3 bases short, with 6 bases between. The V gene's germline CDR1 is SQVTM and CDR2 ANQGSEA. This CDR3 comprises 11 residues. The CDR3: CSVDDYNEQFF. DNA of the CDR3: TGCAGCGTCGATGACTACAATGAGCAGTTCTTC.

This clonotype has just a few counts. This chain connects TRBV25-1 to TRBJ2-3; no firm D call. V lost 4 bases and J lost 2, with 7 bases in between. The CDR3 is 13 amino acids. Germline V lookup: CDR1 MGHDK, CDR2 SYGVNS. CDR3 nucleotide sequence: TGTGCCAGCAGTGGCGACAACACAGATACGCAGTATTTT. It yields the protein CASSGDNTDTQYF.

This chain links TRBV20-1 with TRBJ2-6, with 14 bases identical to TRBD2. Germline values: CDR1 DFQATT, CDR2 SNEGSKA (reference sequence). After removal of 0 bases from V and 2 bases from J, the junction contained 12 bases not matched to a gene. The CDR3 extends over 21 amino acids. CDR3 sequence: CSARDSHRGLAGVAGANVLTF. For the CDR3, the DNA is TGCAGTGCTAGAGATTCCCACAGGGGACTAGCGGGAGTCGCTGGGGCCAACGTCCTGACTTTC.

Worth noting for this clonotype: This may come from a read error, since a much larger clone is one base off. The chain recombines TRBV28 with TRBJ1-1; D is unresolved. This CDR3 has 12 residues. Germline CDR1 is MDHEN and CDR2 is SYDVKM. Trimming cost V 5 bases and J 7 bases, with 11 bases left between them. The CDR3 is CASSGPFNEAFF. Here the CDR3 DNA reads TGTGCCAGCAGTGGTCCGTTCAATGAAGCTTTCTTT. The variable domain in full, with the rest retrieved from reference TRBV28 and TRBJ1-1, is DVKVTQSSRYLVKRTGEKVFLECVQDMDHENMFWYRQDPGLGLRLIYFSYDVKMKEKGDIPEGYSVSREKKERFSLILESASTNQTSMYLCASSGPFNEAFFGQGTRLTVV.

This clonotype came up many times. V and J are TRBV29-1 and TRBJ1-1; D gene unclear. Per the germline V gene, CDR1 is SQVTM and CDR2 is ANQGSEA. V lost 4 bases and J lost 0, with 6 bases in between. The CDR3 loop spans 12 amino acids. In DNA form, the CDR3 reads TGCAGCGTTGCAGCGATGAACACTGAAGCTTTCTTT. This gives the protein CSVAAMNTEAFF. The whole variable domain, remainder taken from reference TRBV29-1 and TRBJ1-1, is SAVISQKPSRDICQRGTSLTIQCQVDSQVTMMFWYRQQPGQSLTLIATANQGSEATYESGFVIDKFPISRPNLTFSTLTVSNMSPEDSSIYLCSVAAMNTEAFFGQGTRLTVV.

This clonotype was recorded only once. It may be a read error: a sequence one base away is much more abundant. This chain connects TRBV3-1 to TRBJ2-7, with 8 bases aligning to TRBD2. The trim removed 6 bases at V and 2 bases at J, leaving 9 bases unmatched. Germline CDR1 LGHDT, CDR2 YNNKEL (reference sequence). CDR3 size: 15 residues. The CDR3 is CASSRGLALAYEQYF. The CDR3 nucleotides read TGTGCCAGCAGTCGAGGACTAGCTCTTGCCTACGAGCAGTACTTC.

There are many counts of this clonotype. The chain carries TRBV28 and TRBJ2-1; the match to TRBD1 covers 7 bases. CDR1 and CDR2 from the germline V gene are MDHEN and SYDVKM. The CDR3 totals 14 residues. Trimming removed 3 bases from V and 4 bases from J; junction bases left unmatched: 3. CDR3 in amino acids: CASSLATGYNEQFF. The CDR3 DNA is TGTGCCAGCAGTTTGGCGACAGGGTACAATGAGCAGTTCTTC. The full variable domain, completed using reference TRBV28 and TRBJ2-1, is DVKVTQSSRYLVKRTGEKVFLECVQDMDHENMFWYRQDPGLGLRLIYFSYDVKMKEKGDIPEGYSVSREKKERFSLILESASTNQTSMYLCASSLATGYNEQFFGPGTRLTVL.

This rearrangement joins TRBV15 to TRBJ2-5, with D unresolved. Germline V lookup: CDR1 LNHNV, CDR2 YYDKDF (reference sequence). V lost 0 bases, J lost 6 bases, and 5 bases lay in between. The CDR3 covers 12 residues. The CDR3 loop is CATSRDGQTQYF. In DNA, the CDR3 is TGTGCCACCAGCAGAGATGGGCAGACCCAGTACTTC.

This clonotype was observed at least ten times. The chain couples TRBV11-2 to TRBJ2-1, with TRBD2 matching over 11 bases. V was clipped by 5 bases and J by 0 bases; unmatched bases: 9. CDR3 length equals 18 residues. Looked up from germline, CDR1 is SGHAT and CDR2 is FQNNGV. The CDR3, as DNA: TGTGCCAGCAGCCCCGCCGGTAGCGGGAGGGCCTCCTACAATGAGCAGTTCTTC. Amino acid sequence: CASSPAGSGRASYNEQFF.

This clonotype was seen ten or more times. The rearrangement joins TRBV5-1 to TRBJ2-1, with D maybe TRBD2 (6 bases). The CDR3 is made up of 15 amino acids. The V gene lost 3 bases and the J gene lost 6 bases, with 16 bases spanning the gap. Germline-derived CDR1 and CDR2 are SGHRS and YFSETQ. CDR3 sequence reads: CASSSSGGRTNEQFF. Here the CDR3 DNA reads TGCGCCAGCAGCTCGTCTGGAGGGAGGACCAATGAGCAGTTCTTC.

Many counts were recorded for this clonotype. The chain uses TRBV3-1 and TRBJ2-5; TRBD2 matches at 14 bases. Germline V gives CDR1 LGHDT, CDR2 YNNKEL (reference sequence). The CDR3 covers 17 residues. V shed 3 bases and J 4 bases; nucleotides not matched to a gene: 7. The CDR3: CASSHFSGLAGGETQYF. In nucleotides, the CDR3 is TGTGCCAGCAGCCATTTTTCCGGACTAGCGGGAGGAGAGACCCAGTACTTC.

This clonotype was seen ten or more times. The chain employs TRBV7-2 and TRBJ1-5; TRBD1 matches 9 bases. Per the germline V gene, CDR1 is SGHTA and CDR2 is FQGNSA. With 4 bases clipped from V and 4 bases from J, the junction kept 5 bases outside the gene matches. This CDR3 is built from 15 residues. Here the CDR3 DNA reads TGTGCCAGCAGCTCCAAGGACAGGGGAAATCAGCCCCAGCATTTT. Translation: CASSSKDRGNQPQHF.

This clonotype was picked up many times. This chain links TRBV20-1 with TRBJ2-2; D remains ambiguous. From germline, CDR1 is DFQATT and CDR2 SNEGSKA (reference sequence). V was clipped by 1 base and J by 7 bases, with 4 bases between them. The CDR3 covers 11 residues. In nucleotides, the CDR3 is TGCAGTGCTAGAGTCTTCGGGGAGCTGTTTTTT. Its protein product is CSARVFGELFF.

This chain uses TRBV28 with TRBJ1-1; TRBD1 matches at 8 bases. CDR1 MDHEN and CDR2 SYDVKM come from the germline V gene. The J segment lost 6 bases and the V segment lost 6 bases, leaving 15 bases of the junction unmatched. The CDR3 consists of 16 residues. In nucleotides, the CDR3 is TGTGCCAGCAGCCACCTCGGACAGGGCGAAAAAGCTGAAGCTTTCTTT. Its protein product is CASSHLGQGEKAEAFF.

This clonotype occurred many times. V is TRBV2 and J is TRBJ2-3; D is possibly TRBD2 (5 bases). Germline-derived CDR1 and CDR2 are SNHLY and FYNNEI. This CDR3 region has 15 residues. Trimming took 5 bases from V and 0 from J, leaving 12 bases between them. The CDR3 nucleotides read TGTGCCAGCAGTCCCCTGAGCGGTAGCACAGATACGCAGTATTTT. Its translation is CASSPLSGSTDTQYF.

This clonotype was counted many times. CDR3 protein: CASSLGLAEYNEQFF. CDR3 sequence (DNA): TGTGCCAGCAGCTTGGGACTAGCGGAGTACAATGAGCAGTTCTTC. The gene calls are TRBV11-2 and TRBJ2-1, with TRBD2 identical over 11 bases. The V gene's germline CDR1 is SGHAT and CDR2 FQNNGV. Unmatched junction bases numbered 2, after V lost 3 bases and J lost 4 bases. The length of the CDR3 is 15 residues.

Ten or more counts support this clonotype. The chain combines TRBV7-8 with TRBJ2-2, with D tentatively TRBD2 (6 bases). Trimming shortened V by 1 base and J by 0 bases, and 9 bases separated the two germline ends. The CDR3 runs 16 residues. Germline V gene lookup returns CDR1 SGHVS and CDR2 FQNEAQ. CDR3 nucleotides: TGTGCCAGCAGCTTAGTCGGCGGGGCGAACACCGGGGAGCTGTTTTTT. Encoded protein: CASSLVGGANTGELFF.

Worth noting for this clonotype: At one boundary the junction diverges from the germline segment, which might be a read error. The rearrangement uses TRBV4-1 and TRBJ2-7; 7 bases line up with TRBD1. Germline V gene sequence: CDR1 MGHRA, CDR2 YSYEKL. This CDR3 spans 17 amino acids. The CDR3 DNA reads as TGCACCAGCAGCCAAGTCCGGTTCCGAACAGGGGATGGTGAGCAGTACTTC. The encoded protein is CTSSQVRFRTGDGEQYF.

This clonotype was counted ten times or more. The chain recombines TRBV19 with TRBJ1-4, with unresolved D. Trimming took 4 bases from V and 4 from J, leaving 10 bases between them. This CDR3 region has 14 residues. Germline V gives CDR1 LNHDA, CDR2 SQIVND (reference sequence). The CDR3 coding sequence is TGTGCCAGTAGTACCGGACGGCGTAATGAAAAACTGTTTTTT. Translation gives CASSTGRRNEKLFF.